The clone carrying this T cell receptor (beta chain) was observed at least ten times. As yet, its antigen is unknown. This sample is drawn from a study of identical twins. Addition of a universal primer site occurred through template switching, and cDNA carried unique molecular identifiers. Each CDR3 protein gets one entry after TCRdb re-called the 5' RACE reads with MiXCR. The repertoire consists of some 710,000 distinct CDR3 sequences, with 6.1% occurring once and the leading ten covering 1.5% to 2%. All of the donors were Caucasians in good health. Broader study findings: Among beta out-of-frame sequences, excess sharing between twins appeared weaker. Zero-insertion analyses were open to partial confounding by invariant MAIT and iNKT cells.

This TCR derives from a man aged 18 to 30 in good health. The sequenced sample consisted of naive T cells sorted from blood.

The CDR3 DNA follows: TGTGCCAGCAGCTTCGACTTCGTAATCCGAGAGACCCAGTACTTC. The encoded protein is CASSFDFVIRETQYF. J is TRBJ2-5 and V is TRBV7-2; no firm D call. This CDR3 has 15 amino acids. The V end lost 3 bases, the J end lost 4 bases, and 15 bases lay between the germline ends. CDR1 and CDR2 from the germline V gene are SGHTA and FQGNSA.